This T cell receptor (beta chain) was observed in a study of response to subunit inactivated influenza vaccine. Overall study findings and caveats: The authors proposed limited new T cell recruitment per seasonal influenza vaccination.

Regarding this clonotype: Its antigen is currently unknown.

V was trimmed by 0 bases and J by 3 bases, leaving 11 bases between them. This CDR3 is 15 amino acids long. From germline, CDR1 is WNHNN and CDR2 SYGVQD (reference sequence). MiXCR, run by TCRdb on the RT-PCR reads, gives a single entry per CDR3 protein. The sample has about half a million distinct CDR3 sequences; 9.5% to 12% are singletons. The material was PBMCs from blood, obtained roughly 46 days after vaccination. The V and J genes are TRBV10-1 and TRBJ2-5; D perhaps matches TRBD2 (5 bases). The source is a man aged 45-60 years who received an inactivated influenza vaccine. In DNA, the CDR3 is TGCGCCAGCAGTGAGTCATTACGGGGAAAAGAGACCCAGTACTTC. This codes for CASSESLRGKETQYF.